These T cell receptor beta chains were read from a single sample in a study of control samples from healthy donors and cancer patients. The method was immunoSEQ multiplex PCR; TCRdb's version includes in-frame clones alone and lacks a portion of them. The sample lists some 120,000 clones; 89% were seen once. Sequencing input: blood. These TCRs come from a man aged 45-60 years in good health. Each CDR3 is given with its conserved first and last residue. Fields, in order: J gene, V gene, D gene, clone size, CDR3 protein, CDR3 DNA. D genes are given only for firm matches. Rows may omit the clone size; those that give it use once, few, many or a size class.

TRBJ1-3	TRBV5-1	.	.	CASSPDNSGNTIYF	TGCGCCAGCAGCCCAGACAATTCTGGAAACACCATATATTTT
TRBJ1-1	TRBV7-9	TRBD1	.	CASSFYRGENTEAFF	TGTGCCAGCAGCTTTTACAGGGGAGAGAACACTGAAGCTTTCTTT
TRBJ1-5	TRBV10-1	.	.	CASSDLGLSDQPQHF	TGCGCCAGCAGTGATCTTGGACTGAGCGATCAGCCCCAGCATTTT
TRBJ2-1	TRBV7-2	TRBD2	.	CASSLLAGGYSYNEQFF	TGTGCCAGCAGCCTTTTAGCGGGGGGGTACTCCTACAATGAGCAGTTCTTC
TRBJ1-1	TRBV29-1	TRBD1	.	CSAEGTDSNTEAFF	TGCAGCGCCGAGGGGACAGATTCGAACACTGAAGCTTTCTTT
TRBJ1-1	TRBV14	.	.	CASSQDGRGPMNTEAFF	TGTGCCAGCAGCCAAGATGGTCGAGGGCCCATGAACACTGAAGCTTTCTTT
TRBJ1-1	TRBV6-1	.	.	CASSDQGMNTEAFF	TGTGCCAGCAGTGACCAGGGGATGAACACTGAAGCTTTCTTT
TRBJ2-1	TRBV9	TRBD2	.	CASSVGLAAPSYNEQFF	TGTGCCAGCAGCGTAGGACTAGCGGCTCCCTCCTACAATGAGCAGTTCTTC
TRBJ1-2	TRBV7-2	TRBD1	.	CASSSNNRGGYGYTF	TGTGCCAGCAGCTCCAACAACAGGGGAGGCTATGGCTACACCTTC
TRBJ2-2	TRBV29-1	.	.	CSGKTGRGGELFF	TGCAGCGGAAAGACAGGGCGGGGAGGGGAGCTGTTTTTT
TRBJ1-6	TRBV29-1	TRBD1	.	CSVRLGTGNNSPLHF	TGCAGCGTTCGGTTAGGGACAGGGAATAATTCACCCCTCCACTTT
TRBJ2-1	TRBV9	.	.	CASSARWDLYNEQFF	TGTGCCAGCAGTGCCCGGTGGGACCTCTACAATGAGCAGTTCTTC
TRBJ1-1	TRBV27	.	once	CASSSLGETEAFF	TGTGCCAGCTCCTCGCTCGGGGAGACTGAAGCTTTCTTT
TRBJ2-2	TRBV29-1	TRBD2	.	CSVLVGGVPGELFF	TGCAGCGTTTTGGTGGGAGGGGTCCCCGGGGAGCTGTTTTTT
TRBJ2-3	TRBV9	.	.	CASSVGGADTDTQYF	TGTGCCAGCAGCGTAGGAGGGGCCGACACAGATACGCAGTATTTT